This T cell receptor (beta chain) stems from a study of control samples from healthy donors and cancer patients. The ends lost 1 base at V and 0 bases at J; junction bases unmatched: 1. Germline CDR1 reads SGHTA; CDR2 reads FQGNSA. This CDR3 contains 16 residues. Produced via immunoSEQ multiplex PCR; TCRdb's table is partial and in-frame only. The sample carries about 89,000 clones, more than 75% recorded once. The genes are TRBV7-2 and TRBJ2-1, with 9 bases identical to TRBD2. This sequence originates from a woman between 35 and 50 years old in good health. The sequencing sample was made of blood. The CDR3 nucleotides read TGTGCCAGCAGCTTAGTTAGCGGGGGCTCCTACAATGAGCAGTTCTTC. Translated: CASSLVSGGSYNEQFF. Variable domain in full (rest from reference TRBV7-2 and TRBJ2-1): GAGVSQSPSNKVTEKGKDVELRCDPISGHTALYWYRQSLGQGLEFLIYFQGNSAPDKSGLPSDRFSAERTGGSVSTLTIQRTQQEDSAVYLCASSLVSGGSYNEQFFGPGTRLTVL.